This TCR beta chain was found in a study of blood T cells in healthy people across ages (dated by TCRdb to between 2014 and 2017). Study-level background: In model experiments, template switching captured roughly one uniquely barcoded TCR beta cDNA molecule for every two T cells. Using the same blood draw, the study looked at two additional independent replicas of 1 million unique cDNA reads for two donors, one aged 18 to 30 and the other aged 80 or older. Four age groups were formed from the donors: young (average about 17 years), middle-aged (approximately 40), aged (roughly 59) and long-lived (approximately 80). To track age-related changes in TCR beta repertoire diversity, the study relied on deep sequencing normalized with unique cDNA molecular identifiers.

On the study overall, not on this receptor specifically: Bulk unsorted PBMC profiling prevented conclusive comparison of naive and antigen-experienced compartments. Because donor CMV infection status was unknown, age-related changes in expanded clonotypes were potentially confounded. Observed TCR beta diversity per million T cells fell roughly linearly with age, and a significant reduction was already apparent by age around 36. There was a strong correlation between observed TCR beta diversity and the percentage of naive T cells measured by flow cytometry. Compared with the aged group, the long-lived group had more naive CD4+ T cells, fewer expanded clones and increased TCR diversity, a pattern suggesting age selection. Estimates of total diversity from one million sequenced T cells were regarded as lower bounds and underestimates.

The germline V gene sets CDR1 to SGDLS and CDR2 to YYNGEE. Measured from the cysteine to the phenylalanine, the CDR3 is 15 residues long. Only the CDR3 portion is preserved as DNA: 45 bases, with reading frame beginning at the first base. The method behind the library was 5' RACE. Instrument used: Illumina HiSeq 2500. A second PCR of about 6 to 11 cycles was performed with a sample-barcoded 5' primer and a J-beta primer mix. A unique molecular identifier was introduced onto each TCR beta cDNA molecule by a template-switch 5' adaptor carrying 12 random nucleotides. At least 3 million CDR3-containing paired-end reads were obtained from each sample. First-strand cDNA synthesis was performed from all RNA using the Mint cDNA synthesis kit, with priming by a TRBC-specific oligonucleotide. Following uracil-DNA glycosylase treatment, all cDNA underwent a first 18-cycle PCR with the universal primers M1SS and BC2_uni_R. The paper's processing steps were these. For normalization, 1 million high-quality reads were randomly selected from each sample, with every read carrying a distinct molecular identifier. Instead of being binned into consensus sequences, reads that shared molecular identifiers were thrown out. MiTCR, set to a Q25 quality threshold and the strictest error-elimination algorithm, was used for CDR3 identification, clonotype clustering and error correction. A nonparametric unseen species model with Euler transformation was used to estimate a lower bound on total TCR beta diversity. TCRdb ran its own pipeline on the public reads, namely fastp trimming at Q25 and MiXCR clone calling, and kept in-frame beta chains. Each entry is one CDR3 protein sequence, shown with its most common DNA and genes. The V and J calls reflect TCRdb's pipeline rather than the authors' work. The sample table holds roughly 1,100,000 distinct CDR3 sequences, of which around 27% were seen once. Approximately 0.75% of the sample belongs to the ten largest clones.

Regarding this clonotype: What this receptor recognizes is not known. No much larger clone exists at a distance of one base, and base qualities are not known.

Donors were a few dozen systemically healthy Caucasian individuals from Russia aged roughly 6 to 95 years. Each donor gave 8.5 to 10 milliliters of peripheral blood, collected into EDTA-treated Vacutainer tubes. Ficoll-Paque density-gradient centrifugation was used to isolate PBMCs, with at least 7 million per sample. Trizol reagent was used to extract total RNA from PBMCs, with at least 6 micrograms per sample. For every donor, an aliquot of PBMCs went through flow cytometry to measure the percentages of naive CD45RAhigh/CD27high T cells. The same specimen was also included in a second study, on T cells of mothers and their children. From the second report: The donors were nine systemically healthy Caucasian individuals, made up of three mothers and their six children. cDNA synthesis used all of the extracted RNA, with 1.5 ug of RNA in each 15 ul reaction. In the second PCR, the M1S primer added sample barcodes and 2-4 random nucleotides. Each mother yielded over 8.5 million TCR beta CDR3 reads and each child 2.5 million to 3 million reads. Thymic selection similarly shapes TCR recombination output in related and unrelated pairs, with minor effect from inherited differences. Normalized repertoire overlap was always found to be slightly, but never significantly, higher in related mother-child pairs than in unrelated mother-child pairs. No persistent microchimeric T cell clones were found, with a detection sensitivity of approximately 94 clones per million clonotypes. Deep NGS was used in the study to compare the TCR beta repertoires of mothers and children and to look for features that separate related mother-child pairs from unrelated individuals. On average, the children were approximately 11 +/- 4 years old, while the mothers were about 40 +/- 4 years old. After adapters were ligated using NEBNext reagents, the libraries underwent 100+100 nt paired-end sequencing on an Illumina HiSeq 2000. Mother and child libraries were prepared a month apart and sequenced in separate runs to prevent cross-contamination. For each donor, between about 500,000 and 2,200,000 distinct TCR beta clonotypes were identified. Naive TCR beta clonotypes were estimated from low-frequency clonotypes matched to each donor's FACS-determined naive share, without sorting.

Recombination linked TRBV9 to TRBJ2-5; TRBD2 might be the D gene, on 5 matching bases. The J call may be in error: the DNA end matches TRBJ2-7 better. Sequenced sample: blood. The clonotype originates from a girl aged 2-10 years in good health. At the DNA level, the sequence is TGTGCCAGCAGCGTAGGGCTAGCTGTTACCTACGAGCAGTACTTC. Its product reads: CASSVGLAVTYEQYF.